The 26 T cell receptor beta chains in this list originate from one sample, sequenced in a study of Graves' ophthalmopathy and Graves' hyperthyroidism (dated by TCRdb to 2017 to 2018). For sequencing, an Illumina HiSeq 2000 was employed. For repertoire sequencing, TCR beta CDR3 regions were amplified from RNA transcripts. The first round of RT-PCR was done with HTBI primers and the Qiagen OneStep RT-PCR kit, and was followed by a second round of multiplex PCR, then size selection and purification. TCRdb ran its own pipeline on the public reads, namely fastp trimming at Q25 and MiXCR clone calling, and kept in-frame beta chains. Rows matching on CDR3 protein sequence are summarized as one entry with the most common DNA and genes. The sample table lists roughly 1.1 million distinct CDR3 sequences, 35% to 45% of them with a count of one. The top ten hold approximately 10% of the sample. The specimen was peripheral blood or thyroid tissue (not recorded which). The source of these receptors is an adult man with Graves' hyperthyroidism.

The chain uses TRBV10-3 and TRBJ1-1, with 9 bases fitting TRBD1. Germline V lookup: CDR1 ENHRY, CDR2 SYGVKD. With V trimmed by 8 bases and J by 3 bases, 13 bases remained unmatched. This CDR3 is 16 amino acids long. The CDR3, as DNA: TGTGCCATCGCCCCCCCGGGACAGGGCAGGCACACTGAAGCTTTCTTT. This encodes CAIAPPGQGRHTEAFF.

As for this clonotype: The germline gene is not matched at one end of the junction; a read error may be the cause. As DNA, the CDR3 is TGTGCCGGCAGCGCCCACAGGGGGAGGACTGAAGCTTTCTTT. It yields the protein CAGSAHRGRTEAFF. The chain has TRBV9 and TRBJ1-1; 8 nucleotides align to TRBD1. From germline, CDR1 is SGDLS and CDR2 YYNGEE. The CDR3 contains 14 residues.

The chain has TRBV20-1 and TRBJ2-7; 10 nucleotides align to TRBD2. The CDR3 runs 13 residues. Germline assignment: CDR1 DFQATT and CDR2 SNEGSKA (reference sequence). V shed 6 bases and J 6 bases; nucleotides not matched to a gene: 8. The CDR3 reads CSATSGRVFEQYF. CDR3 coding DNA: TGCAGTGCAACGAGCGGGAGGGTTTTCGAGCAGTACTTC.

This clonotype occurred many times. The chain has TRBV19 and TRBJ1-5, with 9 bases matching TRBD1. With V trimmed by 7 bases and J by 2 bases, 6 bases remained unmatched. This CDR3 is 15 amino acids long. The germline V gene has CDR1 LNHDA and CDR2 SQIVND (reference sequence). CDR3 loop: CASTLDRGGNQPQHF. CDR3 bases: TGTGCCAGTACCTTGGACAGGGGTGGCAATCAGCCCCAGCATTTT.

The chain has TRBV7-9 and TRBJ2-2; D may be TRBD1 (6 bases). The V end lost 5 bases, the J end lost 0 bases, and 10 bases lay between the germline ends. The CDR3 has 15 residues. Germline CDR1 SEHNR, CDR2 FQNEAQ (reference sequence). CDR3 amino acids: CASSQQGPNTGELFF. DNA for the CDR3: TGTGCCAGCAGCCAACAGGGTCCGAACACCGGGGAGCTGTTTTTT.

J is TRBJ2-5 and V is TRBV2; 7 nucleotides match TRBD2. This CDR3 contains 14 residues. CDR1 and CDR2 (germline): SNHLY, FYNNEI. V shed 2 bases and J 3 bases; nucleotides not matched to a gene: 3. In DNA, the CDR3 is TGTGCCAGCAGTGAAAGACTAGCTGAAGAGACCCAGTACTTC. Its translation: CASSERLAEETQYF.

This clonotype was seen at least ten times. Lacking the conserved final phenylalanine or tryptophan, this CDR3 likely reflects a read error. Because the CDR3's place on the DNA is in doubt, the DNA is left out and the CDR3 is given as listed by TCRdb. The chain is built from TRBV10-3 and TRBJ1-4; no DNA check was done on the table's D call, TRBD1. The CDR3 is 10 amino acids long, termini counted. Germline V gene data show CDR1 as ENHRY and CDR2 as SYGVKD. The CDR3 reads CATRDIPRGR.

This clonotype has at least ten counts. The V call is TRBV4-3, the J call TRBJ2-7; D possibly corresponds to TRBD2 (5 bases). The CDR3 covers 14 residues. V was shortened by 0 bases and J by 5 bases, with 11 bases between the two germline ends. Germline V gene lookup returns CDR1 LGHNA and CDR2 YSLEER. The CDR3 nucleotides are TGCGCCAGCAGCCAAGACTCGATAGCGAACGAGCAGTACTTC. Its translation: CASSQDSIANEQYF.

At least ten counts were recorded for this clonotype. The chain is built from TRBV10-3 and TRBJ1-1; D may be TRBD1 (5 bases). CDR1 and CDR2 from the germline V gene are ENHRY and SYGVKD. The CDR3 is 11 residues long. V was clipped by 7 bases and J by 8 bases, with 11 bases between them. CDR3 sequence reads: CAITAQGEAFF. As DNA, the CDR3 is TGTGCCATCACCGCCCAGGGAGAAGCTTTCTTT.

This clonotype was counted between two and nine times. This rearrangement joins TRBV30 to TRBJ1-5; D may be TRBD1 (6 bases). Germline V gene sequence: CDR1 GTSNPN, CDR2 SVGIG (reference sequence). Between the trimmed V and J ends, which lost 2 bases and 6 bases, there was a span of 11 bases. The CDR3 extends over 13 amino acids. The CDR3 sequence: CAWSNDRTQPQHF. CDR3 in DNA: TGTGCCTGGAGTAACGACAGGACTCAGCCCCAGCATTTT. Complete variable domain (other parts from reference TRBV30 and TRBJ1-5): SQTIHQWPATLVQPVGSPLSLECTVEGTSNPNLYWYRQAAGRGLQLLFYSVGIGQISSEVPQNLSASRPQDRQFILSSKKLLLSDSGFYLCAWSNDRTQPQHFGDGTRLSIL.

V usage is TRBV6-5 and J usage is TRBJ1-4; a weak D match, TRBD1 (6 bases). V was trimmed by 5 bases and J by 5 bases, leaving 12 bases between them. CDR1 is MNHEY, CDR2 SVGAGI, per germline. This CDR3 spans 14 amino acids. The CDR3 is CASSGQSLNEKLFF. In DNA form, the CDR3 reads TGTGCCAGCAGTGGACAGTCGTTAAATGAAAAACTGTTTTTT.

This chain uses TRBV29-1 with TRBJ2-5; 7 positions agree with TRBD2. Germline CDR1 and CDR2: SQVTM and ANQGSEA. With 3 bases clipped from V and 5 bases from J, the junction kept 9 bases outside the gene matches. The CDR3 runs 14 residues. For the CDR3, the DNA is TGCAGCGTTGATCCCAGGGCGGGAGCTGAGACCCAGTACTTC. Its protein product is CSVDPRAGAETQYF.

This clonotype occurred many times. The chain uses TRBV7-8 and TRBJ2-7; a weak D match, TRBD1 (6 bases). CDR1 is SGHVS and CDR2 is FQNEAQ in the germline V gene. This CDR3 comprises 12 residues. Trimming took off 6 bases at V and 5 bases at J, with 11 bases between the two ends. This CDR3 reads CASRANRDEQYF. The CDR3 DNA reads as TGTGCCAGCAGGGCGAACAGGGACGAGCAGTACTTC.

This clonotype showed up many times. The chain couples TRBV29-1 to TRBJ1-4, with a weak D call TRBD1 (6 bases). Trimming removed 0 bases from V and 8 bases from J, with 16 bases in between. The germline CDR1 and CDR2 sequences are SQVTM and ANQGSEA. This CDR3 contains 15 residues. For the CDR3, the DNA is TGCAGCGTTGAAGATGCCGTCAGGGGAGGAGAAAAACTGTTTTTT. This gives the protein CSVEDAVRGGEKLFF.

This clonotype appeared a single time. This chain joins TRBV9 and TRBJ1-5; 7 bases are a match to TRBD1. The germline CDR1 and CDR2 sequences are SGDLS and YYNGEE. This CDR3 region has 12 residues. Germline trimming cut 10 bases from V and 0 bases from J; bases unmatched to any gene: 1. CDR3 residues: CAYRGSNQPQHF. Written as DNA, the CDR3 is TGTGCCTACAGGGGTAGCAATCAGCCCCAGCATTTT.

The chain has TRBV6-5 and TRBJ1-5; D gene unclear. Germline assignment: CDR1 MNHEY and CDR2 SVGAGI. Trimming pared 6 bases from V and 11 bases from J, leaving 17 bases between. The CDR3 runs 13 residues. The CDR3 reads CASSRDAQETQHF. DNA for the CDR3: TGTGCCAGCAGCCGTGACGCCCAAGAGACCCAGCATTTT.

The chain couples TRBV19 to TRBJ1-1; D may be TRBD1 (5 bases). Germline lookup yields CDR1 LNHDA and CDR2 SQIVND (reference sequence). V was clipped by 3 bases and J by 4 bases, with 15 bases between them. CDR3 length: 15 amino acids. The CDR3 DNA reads TGTGCCAGTAGTATGTCGGGCGGGGGTACCACTGAAGCTTTCTTT. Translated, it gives CASSMSGGGTTEAFF.

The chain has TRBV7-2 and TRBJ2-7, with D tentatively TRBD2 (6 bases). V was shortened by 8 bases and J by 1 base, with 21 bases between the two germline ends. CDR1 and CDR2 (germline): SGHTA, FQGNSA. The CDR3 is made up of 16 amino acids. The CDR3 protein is CASHTSRLARSYEQYF. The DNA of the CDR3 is TGTGCCAGCCATACAAGTAGGCTAGCGAGATCCTACGAGCAGTACTTC.

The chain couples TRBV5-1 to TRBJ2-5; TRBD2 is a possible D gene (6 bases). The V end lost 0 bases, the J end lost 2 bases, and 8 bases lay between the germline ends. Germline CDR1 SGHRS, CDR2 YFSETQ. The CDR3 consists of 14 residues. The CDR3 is CASSLASEQETQYF. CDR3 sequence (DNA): TGCGCCAGCAGCTTGGCTAGCGAACAAGAGACCCAGTACTTC. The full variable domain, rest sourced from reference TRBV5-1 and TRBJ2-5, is KAGVTQTPRYLIKTRGQQVTLSCSPISGHRSVSWYQQTPGQGLQFLFEYFSETQRNKGNFPGRFSGRQFSNSRSEMNVSTLELGDSALYLCASSLASEQETQYFGPGTRLLVL.

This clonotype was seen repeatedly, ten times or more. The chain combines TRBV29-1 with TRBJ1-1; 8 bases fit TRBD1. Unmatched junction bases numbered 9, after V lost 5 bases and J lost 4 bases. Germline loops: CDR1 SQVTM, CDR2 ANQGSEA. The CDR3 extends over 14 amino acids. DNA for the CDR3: TGCAGCGTTCAGGACAGGGCGGGGGTCACTGAAGCTTTCTTT. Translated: CSVQDRAGVTEAFF.

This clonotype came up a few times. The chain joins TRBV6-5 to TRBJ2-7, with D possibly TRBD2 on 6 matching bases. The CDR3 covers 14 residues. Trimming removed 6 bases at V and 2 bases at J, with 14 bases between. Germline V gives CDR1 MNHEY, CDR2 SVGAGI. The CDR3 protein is CASRRVEGTYEQYF. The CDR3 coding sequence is TGTGCCAGCAGGCGGGTGGAGGGGACCTACGAGCAGTACTTC.

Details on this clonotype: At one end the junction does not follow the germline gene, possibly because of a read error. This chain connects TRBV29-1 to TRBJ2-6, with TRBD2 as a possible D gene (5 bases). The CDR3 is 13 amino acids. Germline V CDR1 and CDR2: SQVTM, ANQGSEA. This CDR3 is CSVESRLSNALTF. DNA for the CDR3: TGTAGCGTTGAATCCAGGCTGAGCAACGCCCTGACTTTC.

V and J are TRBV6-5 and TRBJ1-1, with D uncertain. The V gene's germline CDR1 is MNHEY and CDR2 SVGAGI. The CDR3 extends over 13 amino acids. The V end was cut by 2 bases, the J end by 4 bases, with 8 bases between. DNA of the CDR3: TGTGCCAGCAGTTACAGGCACAGCACTGAAGCTTTCTTT. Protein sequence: CASSYRHSTEAFF.

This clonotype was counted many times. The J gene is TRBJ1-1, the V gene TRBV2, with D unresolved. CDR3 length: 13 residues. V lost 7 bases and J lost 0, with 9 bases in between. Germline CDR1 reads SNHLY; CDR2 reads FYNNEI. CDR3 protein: CASKFKLNTEAFF. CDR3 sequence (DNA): TGTGCCAGCAAATTCAAGTTGAACACTGAAGCTTTCTTT.

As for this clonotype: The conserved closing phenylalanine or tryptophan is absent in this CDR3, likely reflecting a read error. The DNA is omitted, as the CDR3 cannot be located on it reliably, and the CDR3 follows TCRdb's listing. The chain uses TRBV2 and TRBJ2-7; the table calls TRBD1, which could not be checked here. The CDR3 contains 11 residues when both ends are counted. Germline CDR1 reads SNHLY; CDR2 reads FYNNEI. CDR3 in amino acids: CASSQAGQENT.

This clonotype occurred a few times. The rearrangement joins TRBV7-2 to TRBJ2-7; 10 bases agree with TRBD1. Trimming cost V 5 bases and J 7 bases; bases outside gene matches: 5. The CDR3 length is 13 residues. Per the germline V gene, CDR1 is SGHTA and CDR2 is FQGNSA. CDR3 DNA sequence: TGTGCCAGCAGCACGGGACAGGGGTCAGAGCAGTACTTC. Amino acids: CASSTGQGSEQYF.